The clone carrying this T cell receptor (beta chain) was seen just once. The target antigen is unknown. CD45RO-negative CD8 cells positively selected for CCR7 made up the naive population, which excluded terminally differentiated effector memory CD45RA+ cells. Germline lookup yields CDR1 SGHAT and CDR2 FQNNGV. V lost 5 bases and J 7 bases, leaving 18 bases between the germline ends. This CDR3 contains 14 residues. Once extracted for a subset, genomic DNA was divided evenly among several immunoSEQ plates. The table came from immunoSEQ multiplex PCR; TCRdb's copy has only in-frame clones and leaves some out. This sample yields 2 million or so clones, of which approximately 95% are seen a single time; 0.85% to 1.2% belongs to the top ten. The data are from a study of shared clonotypes between healthy human individuals. Overall study results and limits: Richness estimates generally favored naive over memory subsets. Sharing across a few donors was seen in around 5% of naive CD4 clonotypes.

V and J are TRBV11-2 and TRBJ2-7, with D possibly being TRBD1 (7 bases). The sequenced sample was naive CD8+ T cells sorted from blood. The TCR originated in a man aged 18 to 29 in good health. CDR3 protein: CASSTGPGGWEQYF. The CDR3 DNA reads as TGTGCCAGCAGCACCGGGCCAGGGGGGTGGGAGCAGTACTTC.